One sample yielded the 20 T cell receptor beta chains listed below, sequenced in a study of response to subunit inactivated influenza vaccine (dated by TCRdb to between 2018 and 2020). Libraries were prepared through RT-PCR. Instrument used: Illumina HiSeq 2500. TCRdb reran the public reads through fastp at Q25 and MiXCR, keeping productive beta chains. Rows matching on CDR3 protein sequence are summarized as one entry with the most common DNA and genes. The sample yields hundreds of thousands of distinct CDR3 sequences; over 9.5% were counted once. Together, the top ten hold roughly 10% of the sample. The starting material was PBMCs from blood, obtained on the day of vaccination. These receptors came from a man in his forties or fifties who received an inactivated influenza vaccine. Donor details come from another sample of the same person, matched by shared clones.

This chain links TRBV20-1 with TRBJ2-5; D may be TRBD1 (6 bases). The V end was cut by 0 bases, the J end by 5 bases, with 16 bases between. The germline V gene encodes CDR1 DFQATT and CDR2 SNEGSKA (reference sequence). The length of the CDR3 is 15 residues. CDR3 in amino acids: CSARDPGAVMETQYF. The CDR3 nucleotides are TGCAGTGCTAGAGATCCAGGGGCGGTTATGGAGACCCAGTACTTC.

In its sample, this clonotype was seen many times. CDR3 bases: TGTGCCAGCAATTCGGGAGAAGAAAAACTGTTTTTT. Translation: CASNSGEEKLFF. This chain connects TRBV12-3 or TRBV12-4 to TRBJ1-4; D remains unclear. This CDR3 comprises 12 residues. V was clipped by 7 bases and J by 8 bases, with 11 bases between them.

This clonotype was found many times. V is TRBV7-2 and J is TRBJ2-7, with TRBD1 matching 10 bases. This CDR3 contains 15 residues. With V trimmed by 4 bases and J by 2 bases, 5 bases remained unmatched. CDR1 and CDR2 (germline): SGHTA, FQGNSA. The CDR3 is CASSSPGTGAYEQYF. CDR3 bases: TGTGCCAGCAGCTCTCCCGGGACAGGGGCCTACGAGCAGTACTTC.

This clonotype was seen a handful of times. V gene TRBV5-1 combines with J gene TRBJ2-6; perhaps TRBD2 as D (5 bases). Germline values: CDR1 SGHRS, CDR2 YFSETQ. V was cut by 4 bases and J by 5 bases, with 16 bases left in between. The CDR3 extends over 16 amino acids. CDR3 loop: CASSDPEGRRANVLTF. The CDR3 DNA reads as TGCGCCAGCAGCGACCCAGAGGGAAGAAGGGCCAACGTCCTGACTTTC.

The V and J genes are TRBV28 and TRBJ2-1; 9 bases match TRBD1. After removal of 3 bases from V and 8 bases from J, the junction contained 11 bases not matched to a gene. The germline CDR1 and CDR2 sequences are MDHEN and SYDVKM. This CDR3 is 16 amino acids long. The DNA for the CDR3 is TGTGCCAGCAGTTTCTCCTCCGGGACAGGGATCGATGAGCAGTTCTTC. It codes for CASSFSSGTGIDEQFF.

There are a few counts of this clonotype. Written as DNA, the CDR3 is TGCGCCAGCAGCTTGTCCGGGACAGTACAAGAGACCCAGTACTTC. Translating gives CASSLSGTVQETQYF. V is TRBV4-1 and J is TRBJ2-5, with TRBD1 identical over 7 bases. Unmatched junction bases numbered 8, after V lost 5 bases and J lost 2 bases. The V gene's germline CDR1 is MGHRA and CDR2 YSYEKL. CDR3 length: 15 amino acids.

This clonotype occurred a few times. V and J are TRBV12-3 or TRBV12-4 and TRBJ2-2, with 7 bases lining up with TRBD2. V trimming: 7 bases; J trimming: 9 bases; junction bases outside the gene matches: 5. The CDR3 has 12 residues. CDR3 residues: CASTPGRRELFF. The CDR3 DNA reads as TGTGCCAGCACCCCCGGGAGGCGGGAGCTGTTTTTT.

The chain employs TRBV3-1 and TRBJ2-4, with TRBD2 matching over 7 bases. The CDR3 has 16 amino acids. Germline CDR1 LGHDT, CDR2 YNNKEL (reference sequence). V lost 1 base and J lost 9; bases outside the gene matches: 12. The CDR3 spells CASSQGGRGLGGIQYF. The CDR3 coding sequence is TGTGCCAGCAGCCAAGGGGGGAGGGGATTAGGAGGCATTCAGTACTTC.

The chain carries TRBV27 and TRBJ2-2; D not certain. Per the germline V gene, CDR1 is MNHEY and CDR2 is SMNVEV (reference sequence). The V end was cut by 5 bases, the J end by 2 bases, with 12 bases between. The CDR3 extends over 15 amino acids. The CDR3 spells CASSGAGPNTGELFF. CDR3 coding DNA: TGTGCCAGCAGTGGAGCCGGGCCTAACACCGGGGAGCTGTTTTTT.

This rearrangement joins TRBV3-1 to TRBJ2-5, with unresolved D. CDR1 is LGHDT and CDR2 is YNNKEL in the germline V gene (reference sequence). The CDR3 consists of 14 residues. The V end was cut by 2 bases, the J end by 4 bases, with 11 bases between. CDR3 residues: CASSQHYSGETQYF. CDR3 coding DNA: TGTGCCAGCAGCCAACACTACTCGGGAGAGACCCAGTACTTC.

The gene calls are TRBV29-1 and TRBJ2-1, with D possibly TRBD1 on 6 matching bases. Germline V CDR1 and CDR2: SQVTM, ANQGSEA. With 2 bases removed from V and 4 bases from J, the gap between germline ends came to 12 bases. This CDR3 comprises 14 residues. The CDR3: CSVEWGLRYNEQFF. The CDR3 DNA is TGCAGCGTTGAATGGGGGCTAAGGTACAATGAGCAGTTCTTC.

A few counts support this clonotype. The rearrangement links TRBV9 to TRBJ1-1; 8 bases align to TRBD1. CDR1 and CDR2 from the germline V gene are SGDLS and YYNGEE. The V segment lost 2 bases and the J segment 1 base; nucleotides outside the gene matches: 7. The CDR3 covers 16 residues. CDR3 DNA sequence: TGTGCCAGCAGCGTTCATACCGGGACAGGGAACACTGAAGCTTTCTTT. Translation: CASSVHTGTGNTEAFF. Combining the CDR3 with reference TRBV9 and TRBJ1-1 gives the whole variable domain DSGVTQTPKHLITATGQRVTLRCSPRSGDLSVYWYQQSLDQGLQFLIQYYNGEERAKGNILERFSAQQFPDLHSELNLSSLELGDSALYFCASSVHTGTGNTEAFFGQGTRLTVV.

In its sample, this clonotype was seen many times. The gene calls are TRBV7-6 and TRBJ1-5, with 10 positions matching TRBD1. The CDR3 runs to 14 residues. Germline trimming cut 5 bases from V and 5 bases from J; bases unmatched to any gene: 3. Germline CDR1 reads SGHVS; CDR2 reads FNYEAQ. CDR3 protein: CASSAGTGDQPQHF. CDR3 DNA: TGTGCCAGCAGCGCAGGGACAGGGGATCAGCCCCAGCATTTT.

This clonotype has more than one count but fewer than ten. V and J are TRBV5-1 and TRBJ1-2, with no clear D. The V end lost 2 bases, the J end lost 5 bases, and 10 bases lay between the germline ends. The CDR3 extends over 13 amino acids. Germline lookup yields CDR1 SGHRS and CDR2 YFSETQ. CDR3 residues: CASSLDSDYGYTF. CDR3 coding DNA: TGCGCCAGCAGCTTAGACTCCGATTATGGCTACACCTTC.

The gene calls are TRBV12-3 or TRBV12-4 and TRBJ1-6; 7 bases agree with TRBD1. The CDR3 is 14 amino acids. The trim removed 7 bases at V and 6 bases at J, leaving 6 bases unmatched. This CDR3 reads CASNRQGSNSPLHF. In nucleotides, the CDR3 is TGTGCCAGCAACCGACAGGGCTCTAATTCACCCCTCCACTTT.

This clonotype was counted many times. The J gene is TRBJ2-5, the V gene TRBV5-1; 14 nucleotides align to TRBD2. This CDR3 comprises 13 residues. Germline CDR1 is SGHRS and CDR2 is YFSETQ. The ends lost 4 bases at V and 9 bases at J; junction bases unmatched: 2. The CDR3 protein is CASSLTSGGAQYF. The DNA of the CDR3 is TGCGCCAGCAGCCTGACTAGCGGGGGGGCCCAGTACTTC.

The chain combines TRBV3-1 with TRBJ2-5; 7 bases line up with TRBD1. Germline CDR1 and CDR2: LGHDT and YNNKEL (reference sequence). This CDR3 has 14 residues. Unmatched junction bases numbered 10, after V lost 7 bases and J lost 5 bases. CDR3 nucleotides: TGTGCCAGCACCAATGAGGGGGCGAGGGAGACCCAGTACTTC. It specifies CASTNEGARETQYF.

The chain combines TRBV7-2 with TRBJ1-5; the D gene is possibly TRBD1 (6 bases). The CDR3 consists of 12 residues. Germline loops: CDR1 SGHTA, CDR2 FQGNSA. V shed 5 bases and J shed 11 bases, with 13 bases lying between them. CDR3 in amino acids: CASSPQRGAQHF. The DNA for the CDR3 is TGTGCCAGCAGCCCCCAAAGGGGGGCCCAGCATTTT.

This clonotype was seen only a few times. The chain couples TRBV12-3 or TRBV12-4 to TRBJ2-3; the match to TRBD1 covers 7 bases. The CDR3 covers 15 residues. With V trimmed by 1 base and J by 2 bases, 3 bases remained unmatched. The CDR3 protein is CASSLGGQYTDTQYF. In DNA form, the CDR3 reads TGTGCCAGCAGTTTAGGGGGACAGTACACAGATACGCAGTATTTT.

This clonotype has more than one count but fewer than ten. The rearrangement uses TRBV9 and TRBJ2-7; D is ambiguous. Between the trimmed V and J ends, which lost 3 bases and 5 bases, there was a span of 12 bases. Per germline, CDR1 SGDLS and CDR2 YYNGEE. The CDR3 covers 13 residues. For the CDR3, the DNA is TGTGCCAGCAGCGCGAACACCTGGGACGAGCAGTACTTC. This codes for CASSANTWDEQYF.